This is a list of T cell receptor beta chains from one sample in a study of T cells in Graves' hyperthyroidism and ophthalmopathy. TCRdb analysed the multiplex PCR reads with MiXCR anew, one entry per CDR3 protein. The data hold a few hundred thousand distinct CDR3 sequences, with approximately 15% observed a single time. Sequencing was done on a sample of blood. Source of these receptors: a woman aged 40 to 55 with Graves' ophthalmopathy. The CDR3 runs from the conserved cysteine through the conserved F or W. The D gene is left open where the match is weak. Rows may omit the clone size; those that give it use once, few, many or a size class.

cdr3_aa cdr3_nt v_call clone_size d_call j_call
CASRGNVPGELFF TGTGCCAGCAGGGGAAACGTCCCCGGGGAGCTGTTTTTT TRBV6-1 many NA TRBJ2-2
CASSQDLSGGSFGDTQYF TGTGCCAGCAGCCAAGATCTTAGTGGCGGGAGTTTCGGAGATACGCAGTATTTT TRBV4-2 few TRBD2 TRBJ2-3
CASSPTGIGRSEQFF TGTGCCAGCAGTCCCACGGGGATAGGTCGCAGTGAGCAGTTCTTC TRBV27 NA NA TRBJ2-1
CASSYSPSGRYTDTQYF TGTGCCAGCAGTTACTCTCCTAGCGGGAGGTACACAGATACGCAGTATTTT TRBV6-5 few TRBD2 TRBJ2-3
CSIELGGTEAFF TGCAGTATTGAGCTGGGGGGCACTGAAGCTTTCTTT TRBV20-1 many NA TRBJ1-1
CASSVGYSNQPQHF TGTGCCAGCAGCGTAGGGTATAGCAATCAGCCCCAGCATTTT TRBV9 many NA TRBJ1-5
CASRMSWGNTGELFF TGTGCCAGCAGGATGAGTTGGGGGAACACCGGGGAGCTGTTTTTT TRBV6-1 NA NA TRBJ2-2
CASSLLSVSYEQYF TGTGCCAGCAGTCTCCTCTCCGTCTCCTACGAGCAGTACTTC TRBV27 few NA TRBJ2-7
CASSQLAGGPTGELFF TGTGCCAGCAGTCAGTTAGCGGGAGGGCCCACCGGGGAGCTGTTTTTT TRBV27 few TRBD2 TRBJ2-2
CASSIRQDNSPLHF TGTGCCAGTAGTATCCGGCAGGACAATTCACCCCTCCACTTT TRBV19 many NA TRBJ1-6
CASSPSGGTDTQYF TGTGCCAGCTCACCCTCCGGTGGCACAGATACGCAGTATTTT TRBV18 many NA TRBJ2-3
CASRGDNNEQFF TGTGCCAGCCGAGGGGACAACAATGAGCAGTTCTTC TRBV2 many NA TRBJ2-1
CASSTWREVPYEQYF TGTGCCAGTAGTACGTGGCGGGAGGTCCCCTACGAGCAGTACTTC TRBV19 NA TRBD2 TRBJ2-7
CASSQDPAWTYEQYF TGTGCCAGCAGCCAAGACCCCGCCTGGACCTACGAGCAGTACTTC TRBV14 NA NA TRBJ2-7
CASSRSGAYNEQFF TGTGCCAGTAGTCGATCGGGAGCCTACAATGAGCAGTTCTTC TRBV19 NA NA TRBJ2-1
CASSEAVQVYEQYF TGTGCCAGCAGTGAAGCGGTACAGGTCTACGAGCAGTACTTC TRBV2 many NA TRBJ2-7
CAISEAQGTYGYTF TGTGCCATCAGTGAGGCTCAGGGGACCTATGGCTACACCTTC TRBV10-3 few NA TRBJ1-2
CASSLRNQETQYF TGTGCCAGCAGCCTCCGGAACCAAGAGACCCAGTACTTC TRBV13 many NA TRBJ2-5
CAISGETLPEQYF TGTGCCATCAGTGGAGAGACACTTCCCGAGCAGTACTTC TRBV10-3 many NA TRBJ2-7
CSAREAPMGSYEQYF TGCAGTGCTAGAGAAGCCCCCATGGGCTCCTACGAGCAGTACTTC TRBV20-1 once NA TRBJ2-7
CASSIHPGTSGENTGELFF TGTGCCAGCAGTATCCACCCCGGGACTAGCGGGGAGAACACCGGGGAGCTGTTTTTT TRBV12-3/TRBV12-4 many TRBD2 TRBJ2-2
CASSELAGSWEQYF TGCGCCAGCAGTGAACTAGCGGGATCTTGGGAGCAGTACTTC TRBV10-2 few TRBD2 TRBJ2-7
CAISAGTGMNTEAFF TGTGCCATCAGCGCCGGGACAGGTATGAACACTGAAGCTTTCTTT TRBV10-3 many TRBD1 TRBJ1-1
CAISTGSSYNSPLHF TGTGCCATCAGTACAGGGAGCTCCTATAATTCACCCCTCCACTTT TRBV10-3 many NA TRBJ1-6
CAISESGGKGYNEQFF TGTGCCATCAGTGAGTCGGGCGGGAAAGGGTACAATGAGCAGTTCTTC TRBV10-3 many NA TRBJ2-1
CASRRSVTASQETQYF TGCGCCAGCCGACGGAGCGTAACGGCTAGCCAAGAGACCCAGTACTTC TRBV4-1 NA NA TRBJ2-5
CASRRLAKLGREQYF TGTGCCAGCAGGAGATTAGCGAAGCTAGGACGCGAGCAGTACTTC TRBV28 many NA TRBJ2-7
CASSQRQGEGTEAFF TGTGCCAGCAGCCAACGACAGGGTGAGGGCACTGAAGCTTTCTTT TRBV3-1 many TRBD1 TRBJ1-1
CASSATGPETQYF TGTGCCAGCAGCGCAACAGGGCCAGAGACCCAGTACTTC TRBV9 many NA TRBJ2-5
CASSLRGPGLASGETQYF TGTGCCAGTAGTCTTAGAGGTCCGGGACTAGCGAGTGGGGAGACCCAGTACTTC TRBV19 NA TRBD2 TRBJ2-5
CASSQVRGPLGIQYF TGCGCCAGCAGCCAAGTTAGGGGCCCCTTGGGCATTCAGTACTTC TRBV4-1 NA NA TRBJ2-4
CASSQVSQLVEQFF TGCGCCAGCAGCCAAGTCTCACAGTTGGTTGAGCAGTTCTTC TRBV4-1 NA NA TRBJ2-1
CASSLPGLPYNEQFF TGTGCCAGCAGCTTACCAGGCCTTCCCTACAATGAGCAGTTCTTC TRBV7-9 many NA TRBJ2-1
CASSQDRRPNTGELFF TGTGCCAGCAGTCAAGACAGGCGCCCGAACACCGGGGAGCTGTTTTTT TRBV6-1 many NA TRBJ2-2